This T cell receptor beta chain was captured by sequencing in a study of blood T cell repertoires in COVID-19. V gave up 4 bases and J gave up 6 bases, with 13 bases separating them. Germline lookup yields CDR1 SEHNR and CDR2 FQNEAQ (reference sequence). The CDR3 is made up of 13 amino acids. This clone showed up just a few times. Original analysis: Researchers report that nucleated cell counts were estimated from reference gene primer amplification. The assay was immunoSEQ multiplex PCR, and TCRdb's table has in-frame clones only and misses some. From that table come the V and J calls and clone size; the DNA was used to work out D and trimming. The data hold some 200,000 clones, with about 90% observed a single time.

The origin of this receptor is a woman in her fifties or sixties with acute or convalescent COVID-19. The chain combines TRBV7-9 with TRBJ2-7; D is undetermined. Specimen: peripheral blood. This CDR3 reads CASSSTRVREQYF. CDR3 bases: TGTGCCAGCAGCTCAACCCGGGTGCGCGAGCAGTACTTC.